This T cell receptor beta chain is from a study of cytomegalovirus exposure and HLA in healthy donors. The CDR3 is made up of 12 amino acids. V shed 3 bases and J shed 2 bases, with 7 bases lying between them. CDR1 is GTSNPN, CDR2 SVGIG, per germline (reference sequence). 13 Jbeta primers and 60 Vbeta primers were used for the PCR. Produced via immunoSEQ multiplex PCR; TCRdb's table is partial and in-frame only. This table holds around 150,000 clones, about 86% found once. The sample consisted of PBMCs. This receptor was obtained from a man aged 40-49 years in good health and CMV-seropositive. The rearrangement links TRBV30 to TRBJ2-5; D ambiguous. The CDR3 here is CAWSRQQETQYF. DNA for the CDR3: TGTGCCTGGAGCAGGCAACAAGAGACCCAGTACTTC.